These 8 T cell receptor beta chains were sequenced from one sample in a study of T cell repertoires in cytomegalovirus infection. TCRdb redid the calling of the reads with MiXCR, one entry per CDR3 protein. The sample includes about 310,000 distinct CDR3 sequences, approximately 25% of them seen just once. These receptors' antigens are unknown. This sample comprised cultured PBMCs, obtained from culture after CMV antigen stimulation. These receptors were collected from a human donor in good health (CMV status not recorded). Some clones in this sample may be carry-over from other donors' samples.

This clonotype was seen a handful of times. The chain links TRBV27 to TRBJ2-3; D ambiguous. This CDR3 contains 14 residues. Germline V gene lookup returns CDR1 MNHEY and CDR2 SMNVEV (reference sequence). V dropped 5 bases and J dropped 2 bases, with 11 bases sitting between them. The CDR3 spells CASSIFHTTDTQYF. Written as DNA, the CDR3 is TGTGCCAGCAGTATCTTTCATACCACAGATACGCAGTATTTT.

This clonotype occurred a few times. The rearrangement uses TRBV20-1 and TRBJ2-5, with 12 bases fitting TRBD2. CDR1 and CDR2 from the germline V gene are DFQATT and SNEGSKA (reference sequence). The CDR3 is 15 residues long. Trimming took 5 bases from V and 4 from J; bases not matched to a gene: 8. CDR3 in amino acids: CSAPPLAGGPETQYF. CDR3 nucleotides: TGCAGTGCTCCCCCCCTAGCGGGAGGGCCAGAGACCCAGTACTTC.

The gene calls are TRBV5-4 and TRBJ1-5; 9 nucleotides agree with TRBD1. J gave up 2 bases and V 2 bases, and 17 bases lay outside the gene matches. This CDR3 is built from 20 residues. Per the germline V gene, CDR1 is SGHNT and CDR2 is YYREEE (reference sequence). CDR3 region: CASSFQRSPGTGIGNQPQHF. DNA of the CDR3: TGTGCCAGCAGCTTTCAGCGGAGTCCCGGGACAGGGATCGGCAATCAGCCCCAGCATTTT. Based on the CDR3 plus reference TRBV5-4 and TRBJ1-5, the full variable domain is ETGVTQSPTHLIKTRGQQVTLRCSSQSGHNTVSWYQQALGQGPQFIFQYYREEENGRGNFPPRFSGLQFPNYSSELNVNALELDDSALYLCASSFQRSPGTGIGNQPQHFGDGTRLSIL.

There are a few counts of this clonotype. The chain couples TRBV7-2 to TRBJ2-4; TRBD1 is a possible D gene (5 bases). Trimming removed 2 bases at V and 1 base at J, with 12 bases between. Germline V lookup: CDR1 SGHTA, CDR2 FQGNSA. The CDR3 totals 16 residues. The CDR3 DNA is TGTGCCAGCAGCTTAAGTCCGGCAGGGGCCAAAAACATTCAGTACTTC. Protein product: CASSLSPAGAKNIQYF.

The rearrangement uses TRBV11-1 and TRBJ2-7; 12 bases agree with TRBD2. Germline V gene lookup returns CDR1 SGHAT and CDR2 FQDESV (reference sequence). The CDR3 is 16 amino acids. V gave up 5 bases and J gave up 0 bases; unmatched junction bases: 5. CDR3 coding DNA: TGTGCCAGCAGCACGTCGACTAGCGGGAGCTCCTACGAGCAGTACTTC. It encodes CASSTSTSGSSYEQYF.

The chain has TRBV7-4 and TRBJ2-1; 7 nucleotides line up with TRBD1. The CDR3 consists of 18 residues. V lost 5 bases, J lost 4 bases, and 17 bases stayed unmatched. The germline gives CDR1 SGHVT, CDR2 SQSDAQ. The CDR3 nucleotides read TGTGCCAGCAGCCTATCGAATCCCTCCGAGACAGGGTACAATGAGCAGTTCTTC. It codes for CASSLSNPSETGYNEQFF.

This clonotype has at least ten counts. The V and J genes are TRBV7-9 and TRBJ2-7; 9 bases agree with TRBD1. The length of the CDR3 is 16 residues. The germline V gene encodes CDR1 SEHNR and CDR2 FQNEAQ (reference sequence). The junction had 8 bases not matched to a gene; V was cut back by 0 bases and J by 5 bases. CDR3 DNA sequence: TGTGCCAGCAGCTTAGCTGGGGGGACAGGGTTCCACGAGCAGTACTTC. As protein: CASSLAGGTGFHEQYF.

The chain uses TRBV18 and TRBJ2-2; D is unresolved. V was trimmed by 1 base and J by 0 bases, leaving 9 bases between them. Germline V lookup: CDR1 KGHSH, CDR2 LQKENI. The CDR3 sequence is 16 residues long. The CDR3 sequence: CASSPLANSNTGELFF. The DNA of the CDR3 is TGTGCCAGCTCACCACTAGCCAACTCGAACACCGGGGAGCTGTTTTTT.